This T cell receptor (beta chain) was recorded in a study of beta chain features in type 1 diabetes. Study conclusions and caveats: When VDJ junctions were examined, type 1 diabetes patients showed fewer insertions and more deletions. TCRB CDR3 length was moderately but significantly reduced in all four CD4+ subsets of Type 1 diabetes patients.

This clone came up a few times. Its antigen is unidentified. Heparinised blood was drawn once per donor, averaging approximately 0.12 L. Populations isolated by sorting all had purity greater than 95%. Since all of the isolated RNA was reverse transcribed, expressed TCRB transcripts were what got sequenced. TCRdb's table, derived via immunoSEQ multiplex PCR, lists solely in-frame clones and lacks some. In the table there are roughly 150,000 clones, approximately 8.8% of which are singletons. Specimen: central memory CD4+ T cells from blood. This receptor was identified in a woman in her 30s with type 1 diabetes.

The CDR3 loop reads CASSLVYRGTDTQYF. CDR3 sequence (DNA): TGTGCCAGCAGCTTAGTGTATCGGGGCACAGATACGCAGTATTTT. The chain is built from TRBV7-8 and TRBJ2-3, with D hard to call. V shed 1 base and J shed 1 base, with 9 bases lying between them. CDR1 SGHVS and CDR2 FQNEAQ come from the germline V gene. The CDR3 is made up of 15 amino acids.